The 13 T cell receptor beta chains given below trace back to one sample, sequenced in a study of blood T cell repertoires in COVID-19 (TCRdb year 2020). The library was generated by the immunoSEQ multiplex PCR assay. In its TCRdb copy, this immuneACCESS table keeps in-frame sequences only and misses some clones. Where compared with another copy, unresolved V genes explain less than half of these, and the others have no known cause. The sample yields about 110,000 clones; over 80% were counted once. The ten largest make up roughly 4.4% of the sample. The material sequenced was peripheral blood. The receptors come from a woman between 45 and 60 years old with acute or convalescent COVID-19.

The chain uses TRBV12-3 or TRBV12-4 and TRBJ1-4; the D is unclear. Between the trimmed V and J ends, which lost 2 bases and 8 bases, there was a span of 9 bases. The CDR3 contains 13 residues. The CDR3 is CASSLYKEEKLFF. The CDR3 nucleotides are TGTGCCAGCAGTTTATACAAGGAGGAAAAACTGTTTTTT.

The chain carries TRBV12-3 or TRBV12-4 and TRBJ2-3; 13 bases match TRBD2. The CDR3 totals 13 residues. V trimming: 6 bases; J trimming: 11 bases; junction bases outside the gene matches: 5. CDR3 nucleotide sequence: TGTGCCAGCAGCGGACTAGCGGGGGAAGGGCAGTATTTT. It is translated as CASSGLAGEGQYF.

This chain connects TRBV6-5 to TRBJ2-3; TRBD2 agrees at 11 bases. V dropped 3 bases and J dropped 4; count of bases not matched to a gene: 6. The V gene's germline CDR1 is MNHEY and CDR2 SVGAGI. CDR3 length equals 16 residues. Here the CDR3 DNA reads TGTGCCAGCAGTTATTTAGCGGGGGGGACGTCAGATACGCAGTATTTT. Translation gives CASSYLAGGTSDTQYF.

This sequence joins TRBV10-3 and TRBJ1-1; TRBD1 agrees at 7 bases. Germline V CDR1 and CDR2: ENHRY, SYGVKD. The CDR3 consists of 13 residues. The J segment lost 7 bases and the V segment lost 10 bases, leaving 12 bases of the junction unmatched. CDR3 nucleotides: TGTGCCACACGCCGTGGAGGGGGCAGTGAAGCTTTCTTT. Encoded protein: CATRRGGGSEAFF.

This clone has only one observation. The V gene is TRBV4-1, the J gene TRBJ2-3; 7 bases fit TRBD2. With 2 bases clipped from V and 0 bases from J, the junction kept 5 bases outside the gene matches. The CDR3 spans 16 residues. Per the germline V gene, CDR1 is MGHRA and CDR2 is YSYEKL. CDR3 DNA: TGCGCCAGCAGCCAAACCGCGGGGGTTAGCACAGATACGCAGTATTTT. Its protein is CASSQTAGVSTDTQYF.

The V call is TRBV25-1, the J call TRBJ1-1; 7 nucleotides agree with TRBD1. The V segment lost 7 bases and the J segment 9 bases; nucleotides outside the gene matches: 11. The CDR3 sequence is 13 residues long. Germline CDR1 reads MGHDK; CDR2 reads SYGVNS. This CDR3 reads CASNRPGQQKAFF. In DNA form, the CDR3 reads TGTGCCAGCAATCGCCCGGGACAGCAAAAAGCTTTCTTT.

The genes are TRBV4-1 and TRBJ1-5; D uncertain. This CDR3 is 15 amino acids long. CDR1 and CDR2 (germline): MGHRA, YSYEKL. Trimming removed 1 base from V and 3 bases from J, with 10 bases in between. CDR3 sequence: CASSQVKGDNQPQHF. Written as DNA, the CDR3 is TGCGCCAGCAGCCAAGTGAAGGGAGACAATCAGCCCCAGCATTTT.

This clone was recorded only once. The rearrangement links TRBV4-1 to TRBJ1-5, with a tentative D call TRBD1 (5 bases). The length of the CDR3 is 13 residues. V lost 4 bases, J lost 5 bases, and 9 bases lay in between. Per germline, CDR1 MGHRA and CDR2 YSYEKL. Here the CDR3 reads CASSPWTYQPQHF. The CDR3 DNA is TGCGCCAGCAGCCCGTGGACATATCAGCCCCAGCATTTT.

The DNA for the CDR3 is TGTGCCAGTACCCGGGACAGCCATTCACCCCTCCACTTT. Translation: CASTRDSHSPLHF. The V gene is TRBV19, the J gene TRBJ1-6; 7 bases are a match to TRBD1. The CDR3 length is 13 residues. Trimming took 7 bases from V and 8 from J; bases not matched to a gene: 5. Germline CDR1 is LNHDA and CDR2 is SQIVND (reference sequence).

V and J are TRBV7-9 and TRBJ2-1, with TRBD1 identical over 7 bases. CDR3 length equals 15 residues. Germline-derived CDR1 and CDR2 are SEHNR and FQNEAQ (reference sequence). V gave up 3 bases and J gave up 7 bases; unmatched junction bases: 9. CDR3 loop: CASSFDGTGANEQFF. In nucleotides, the CDR3 is TGTGCCAGCAGCTTTGATGGAACAGGGGCAAATGAGCAGTTCTTC.

The DNA of the CDR3 is TGTGCCAGCAGCGTGGACAGATACAATGAGCAGTTCTTC. Translation gives CASSVDRYNEQFF. The rearrangement uses TRBV11-3 and TRBJ2-1; TRBD1 is a possible D gene (6 bases). Trimming left V 5 bases short and J 4 bases short, with 9 bases between. CDR1 and CDR2 from the germline V gene are SGHNT and YENEEA. This CDR3 has 13 amino acids.

This sequence joins TRBV5-8 and TRBJ1-1; 9 bases line up with TRBD1. This CDR3 comprises 15 residues. CDR1 SGHTS and CDR2 YDEGEE come from the germline V gene. Losses at the gene ends were 3 bases for V and 5 bases for J; bases not matched to a gene: 8. The CDR3 DNA follows: TGTGCCAGCAGCTCCCGTGACAGGGGGGGGACTGAAGCTTTCTTT. Its translation: CASSSRDRGGTEAFF.

The chain joins TRBV6-2 or TRBV6-3 to TRBJ1-1; D unclear. Deletions cut 2 bases from V and 6 bases from J, with 7 bases between. The CDR3 consists of 12 residues. CDR1 MNHEY and CDR2 SVGEGT come from the germline V gene. In DNA, the CDR3 is TGTGCCAGCAGTTACCGCCGGTCTGAAGCTTTCTTT. Protein: CASSYRRSEAFF.